These 26 T cell receptor beta chains were all obtained from the same sample, sequenced in a study of blood T cell repertoires in COVID-19 (dated by TCRdb to 2018 to 2020). Library preparation was by the immunoSEQ multiplex PCR assay. In TCRdb, the immuneACCESS table is reduced to in-frame sequences with V and J assigned. These tables do not hold every clone; where another copy was compared, an unresolved V gene accounts for under half, and the others remain unexplained. The sample data list around 370,000 clones, and 88% of these were observed just once. Clones ranked in the top ten supply 1.2% of the sample. Source material: PBMCs or T cells enriched from blood (not recorded which). The receptors shown here come from a woman aged 18 to 35 who had recovered from COVID-19.

The chain is built from TRBV28 and TRBJ1-5, with a possible D match to TRBD1 (6 bases). V was cut by 6 bases and J by 6 bases, with 15 bases left in between. Germline CDR1 MDHEN, CDR2 SYDVKM. CDR3 length: 14 residues. The CDR3 sequence is CASRTDRISQPQHF. CDR3 coding DNA: TGTGCCAGCAGGACCGACAGGATATCTCAGCCCCAGCATTTT.

The chain couples TRBV2 to TRBJ2-5; 10 nucleotides agree with TRBD1. The V gene end was trimmed by 6 bases and the J gene end by 1 base; junction bases not matched to a gene: 5. CDR1 and CDR2 from the germline V gene are SNHLY and FYNNEI. The CDR3 loop spans 15 amino acids. The CDR3 nucleotides are TGTGCCAGCAGAAAGGACAGGGGGGGCCAAGAGACCCAGTACTTC. It is translated as CASRKDRGGQETQYF.

The V call is TRBV19, the J call TRBJ2-3, with 9 bases lining up with TRBD2. The J segment lost 7 bases and the V segment lost 7 bases, leaving 9 bases of the junction unmatched. The germline V gene has CDR1 LNHDA and CDR2 SQIVND (reference sequence). CDR3 length equals 14 residues. The chain's CDR3 is CASIPSGGLYTQYF. The DNA of the CDR3 is TGTGCCAGTATCCCGAGCGGGGGGCTATATACGCAGTATTTT.

This clone has a handful of counts. The chain uses TRBV5-1 and TRBJ2-7; 10 bases match TRBD2. There are 15 residues in the CDR3. The germline gives CDR1 SGHRS, CDR2 YFSETQ. The ends lost 0 bases at V and 6 bases at J; junction bases unmatched: 6. The CDR3 loop reads CASSLAPSGGGEQYF. As DNA, the CDR3 is TGCGCCAGCAGCTTGGCGCCTAGCGGGGGAGGCGAGCAGTACTTC.

The gene calls are TRBV7-6 and TRBJ2-1; 9 nucleotides align to TRBD2. Trimming cost V 0 bases and J 5 bases; bases outside gene matches: 8. The germline V gene encodes CDR1 SGHVS and CDR2 FNYEAQ. The CDR3 consists of 17 residues. Here the CDR3 reads CASSLAESRGGNNEQFF. In DNA, the CDR3 is TGTGCCAGCAGCTTAGCTGAGTCGCGGGGGGGAAACAATGAGCAGTTCTTC.

This rearrangement joins TRBV4-3 to TRBJ2-1; 8 bases map to TRBD2. The CDR3 covers 14 residues. V lost 2 bases, J lost 9 bases, and 6 bases stayed unmatched. Per the germline V gene, CDR1 is LGHNA and CDR2 is YSLEER. CDR3 sequence: CASSQNRAGGEQFF. DNA of the CDR3: TGCGCCAGCAGCCAAAACCGCGCGGGGGGTGAGCAGTTCTTC.

Concerning this clone itself: Within the sample, other DNA sequences also encode this same CDR3. This rearrangement joins TRBV5-6 to TRBJ2-5; D is uncertain. The length of the CDR3 is 13 residues. Germline CDR1 is SGHDT and CDR2 is YYEEEE. V was trimmed by 0 bases and J by 2 bases, leaving 5 bases between them. The CDR3: CASSLGQQETQYF. As DNA, the CDR3 is TGTGCCAGCAGCTTGGGACAACAAGAGACCCAGTACTTC.

The chain employs TRBV10-3 and TRBJ1-3; no reliable D call. The CDR3 runs to 13 residues. Trimming pared 7 bases from V and 2 bases from J, leaving 9 bases between. Germline V CDR1 and CDR2: ENHRY, SYGVKD. The CDR3 loop reads CAIKGVPGNTIYF. CDR3 bases: TGTGCCATCAAAGGAGTCCCTGGAAACACCATATATTTT.

V and J are TRBV6-6 and TRBJ1-4; 11 positions agree with TRBD1. V shed 5 bases, J shed 6 bases, and the junction held 8 bases outside the gene matches. Germline CDR1 MNHNY, CDR2 SVGAGI (reference sequence). This CDR3 has 16 residues. The CDR3 coding sequence is TGTGCCAGCAGTGGGGGACAGGGGGTCTCGTATGAAAAACTGTTTTTT. It yields the protein CASSGGQGVSYEKLFF.

There are a few counts of this clone. This rearrangement joins TRBV4-1 to TRBJ1-2; possible D gene TRBD1, 5 bases. Germline V gene sequence: CDR1 MGHRA, CDR2 YSYEKL. The CDR3 runs to 16 residues. V was trimmed by 0 bases and J by 3 bases, leaving 14 bases between them. The CDR3 protein is CASSQDPTGTHYGYTF. The CDR3 coding sequence is TGCGCCAGCAGCCAAGATCCGACCGGGACTCACTATGGCTACACCTTC.

This chain connects TRBV11-3 to TRBJ1-2; 10 bases fit TRBD1. The germline gives CDR1 SGHNT, CDR2 YENEEA. This CDR3 is built from 15 residues. V lost 5 bases to trimming and J lost 4 bases; unmatched junction nucleotides: 7. The CDR3 region has the DNA TGTGCCAGCAGCCCCCGACAGGGGGCTTGCTATGGCTACACCTTC. Protein product: CASSPRQGACYGYTF.

CDR3 sequence: CAWTSLTGQGYEQYF. The DNA for the CDR3 is TGTGCCTGGACCTCCCTAACAGGACAGGGCTACGAGCAGTACTTC. This chain links TRBV30 with TRBJ2-7; 8 bases match TRBD1. Germline V CDR1 and CDR2: GTSNPN, SVGIG (reference sequence). This CDR3 region has 15 residues. The V gene end was trimmed by 4 bases and the J gene end by 3 bases; junction bases not matched to a gene: 11. The full variable domain, rest sourced from reference TRBV30 and TRBJ2-7, is SQTIHQWPATLVQPVGSPLSLECTVEGTSNPNLYWYRQAAGRGLQLLFYSVGIGQISSEVPQNLSASRPQDRQFILSSKKLLLSDSGFYLCAWTSLTGQGYEQYFGPGTRLTVT.

This clone was observed a single time. This chain uses TRBV5-6 with TRBJ2-5, with a weak D call TRBD2 (5 bases). V lost 5 bases, J lost 2 bases, and 19 bases lay in between. Germline V gene data show CDR1 as SGHDT and CDR2 as YYEEEE. The CDR3 runs to 16 residues. Here the CDR3 DNA reads TGTGCCAGCAGTGATCCCCCGAGGGAATTACAAGAGACCCAGTACTTC. Protein sequence: CASSDPPRELQETQYF.

The chain uses TRBV9 and TRBJ2-1; D perhaps matches TRBD2 (7 bases). This CDR3 region has 18 residues. V lost 4 bases to trimming and J lost 6 bases, with 26 bases between them. The germline V gene encodes CDR1 SGDLS and CDR2 YYNGEE. CDR3 in amino acids: CASSPLFGKGGPSNEQFF. Written as DNA, the CDR3 is TGTGCCAGCAGCCCGTTGTTCGGGAAGGGGGGGCCCTCCAATGAGCAGTTCTTC.

The chain employs TRBV11-2 and TRBJ2-7, with D possibly being TRBD1 (5 bases). V gave up 4 bases and J gave up 5 bases, with 15 bases separating them. The germline V gene has CDR1 SGHAT and CDR2 FQNNGV. The CDR3 is 14 residues long. In DNA form, the CDR3 reads TGTGCCAGCAGCTCGCCGACAGATTGGAACGAGCAGTACTTC. It codes for CASSSPTDWNEQYF.

The gene calls are TRBV7-9 and TRBJ2-1, with a weak D call TRBD2 (6 bases). The germline V gene encodes CDR1 SEHNR and CDR2 FQNEAQ (reference sequence). The CDR3 spans 12 residues. The V and J ends lost 5 bases and 10 bases respectively, with 12 bases between them. This chain's CDR3 is CASSQGLNEQFF. For the CDR3, the DNA is TGTGCCAGCAGCCAAGGACTAAACGAGCAGTTCTTC.

This clone came up once. This chain connects TRBV4-1 to TRBJ2-5, with 15 nucleotides matching TRBD2. CDR3 size: 19 residues. Trimming removed 0 bases from V and 7 bases from J; junction bases left unmatched: 12. The germline CDR1 and CDR2 sequences are MGHRA and YSYEKL. The DNA of the CDR3 is TGCGCCAGCAGCCAAGACACCGGGACTAGCGGGGGGCCCGCCGGGACCCAGTACTTC. Its protein is CASSQDTGTSGGPAGTQYF.

This sequence joins TRBV7-9 and TRBJ2-2; maybe TRBD2 (5 bases). Germline V gene sequence: CDR1 SEHNR, CDR2 FQNEAQ (reference sequence). This CDR3 comprises 16 residues. Trimming shortened V by 1 base and J by 0 bases, and 9 bases separated the two germline ends. CDR3 loop: CASSLGGLANTGELFF. Written as DNA, the CDR3 is TGTGCCAGCAGCTTAGGCGGGCTAGCGAACACCGGGGAGCTGTTTTTT.

The rearrangement links TRBV9 to TRBJ2-1; D is ambiguous. The CDR3 consists of 13 residues. V was cut by 4 bases and J by 5 bases, with 10 bases left in between. Germline CDR1 and CDR2: SGDLS and YYNGEE. The CDR3 DNA is TGTGCCAGCAGCCGAATACTTGACAATGAGCAGTTCTTC. Amino acids: CASSRILDNEQFF.

V and J are TRBV3-1 (or the pseudogene TRBV3-2) and TRBJ2-5; 11 nucleotides align to TRBD1. Trimming took 3 bases from V and 3 from J; bases not matched to a gene: 3. Per the germline V gene, CDR1 is LGHDT and CDR2 is YNNKEL (reference sequence). CDR3 length: 15 residues. Written as DNA, the CDR3 is TGTGCCAGCAGCCACCGGACAGGGGGCGAAGAGACCCAGTACTTC. Translated: CASSHRTGGEETQYF.

The CDR3 sequence: CSASIYGYTF. The CDR3 DNA sequence: TGCAGTGCTAGCATCTATGGCTACACCTTC. The chain combines TRBV20-1 with TRBJ1-2, with D unresolved. CDR1 is DFQATT and CDR2 is SNEGSKA in the germline V gene (reference sequence). V dropped 3 bases and J dropped 4 bases, with 3 bases sitting between them. This CDR3 region has 10 residues.

The chain joins TRBV4-3 to TRBJ2-1, with TRBD1 identical over 8 bases. There are 15 residues in the CDR3. The germline V gene encodes CDR1 LGHNA and CDR2 YSLEER. The ends lost 0 bases at V and 3 bases at J; junction bases unmatched: 1. The CDR3 region has the DNA TGCGCCAGCAGCCAAGAGGGGACAGGCTACAATGAGCAGTTCTTC. It is translated as CASSQEGTGYNEQFF.

The V and J genes are TRBV3-1 (or the pseudogene TRBV3-2) and TRBJ2-7, with D perhaps matching TRBD1 (6 bases). Germline V CDR1 and CDR2: LGHDT, YNNKEL (reference sequence). CDR3 length equals 14 residues. Trimming shortened V by 3 bases and J by 6 bases, and 15 bases separated the two germline ends. This CDR3 reads CASSQELRGTEQYF. The CDR3 DNA follows: TGTGCCAGCAGCCAGGAACTGAGGGGGACCGAGCAGTACTTC.

This clone was observed once. The genes are TRBV5-1 and TRBJ1-5; 7 bases are shared with TRBD1. The CDR3 totals 14 residues. The germline V gene encodes CDR1 SGHRS and CDR2 YFSETQ. Losses at the gene ends were 4 bases for V and 7 bases for J; bases not matched to a gene: 8. The CDR3: CASSPGTDLQPQHF. DNA of the CDR3: TGCGCCAGCAGCCCCGGGACAGACCTCCAGCCCCAGCATTTT.

The sample holds one count of this clone. The J gene is TRBJ1-6, the V gene TRBV6-2 or TRBV6-3; tentative D call: TRBD1 (5 bases). V was shortened by 2 bases and J by 0 bases, with 14 bases between the two germline ends. The CDR3 is 18 residues long. Germline values: CDR1 MNHEY, CDR2 SVGEGT. In DNA, the CDR3 is TGTGCCAGCAGTTACGAGCGGGGGAGCGGCTCCTATAATTCACCCCTCCACTTT. This gives the protein CASSYERGSGSYNSPLHF.

The V and J genes are TRBV9 and TRBJ2-7; 8 positions agree with TRBD2. The CDR3 totals 15 residues. Trimming took 0 bases from V and 0 from J; bases not matched to a gene: 2. Germline-derived CDR1 and CDR2 are SGDLS and YYNGEE. The CDR3 DNA reads TGTGCCAGCAGCGTAGCGGGGACTAGCTCCTACGAGCAGTACTTC. Translated, it gives CASSVAGTSSYEQYF.